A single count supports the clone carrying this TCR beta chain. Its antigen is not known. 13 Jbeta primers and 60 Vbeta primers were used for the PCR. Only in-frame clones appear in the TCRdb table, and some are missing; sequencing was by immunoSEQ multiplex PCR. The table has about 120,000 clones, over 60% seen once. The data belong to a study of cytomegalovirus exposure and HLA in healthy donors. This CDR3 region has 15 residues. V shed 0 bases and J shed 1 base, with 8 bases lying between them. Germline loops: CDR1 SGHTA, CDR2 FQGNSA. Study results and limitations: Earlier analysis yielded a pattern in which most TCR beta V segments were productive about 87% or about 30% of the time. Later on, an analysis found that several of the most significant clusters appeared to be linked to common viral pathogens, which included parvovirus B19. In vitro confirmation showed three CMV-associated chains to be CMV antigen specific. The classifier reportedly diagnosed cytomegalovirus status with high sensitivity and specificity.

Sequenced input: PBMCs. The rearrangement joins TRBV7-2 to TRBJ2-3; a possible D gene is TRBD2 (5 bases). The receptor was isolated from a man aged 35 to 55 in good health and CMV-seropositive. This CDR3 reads CASSLAGVRTDTQYF. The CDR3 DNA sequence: TGTGCCAGCAGCTTAGCCGGGGTGCGCACAGATACGCAGTATTTT.